Included here is one TCR beta chain sequence, with context. The data derive from a study of Ad26.COV2.S vaccination and SARS-CoV-2 variants. The treatment here: roughly 20 received Ad26.COV2.S at low or high dose, single or two shots; roughly five received placebo; per-sample allocation not given. Sample collection was performed on day 63 after the first vaccine or placebo injection. CDR3 length equals 14 residues. CDR1 and CDR2 (germline): MNHEY, SVGAGI. V dropped 0 bases and J dropped 3 bases, with 8 bases sitting between them. Produced via immunoSEQ multiplex PCR; TCRdb's table is partial and in-frame only. Found here are about 680,000 clones, 80% to 90% of them singletons; the top ten hold roughly 1.5%.

This TCR came from a person aged 18-60 years who received the Ad26.COV2.S COVID-19 vaccine or a placebo. Specimen: peripheral blood, collected in a trial of Ad26.COV2.S vaccine versus placebo. This chain links TRBV6-5 with TRBJ1-1, with D hard to call. The CDR3 sequence is CASSYSVGDTEAFF. In nucleotides, the CDR3 is TGTGCCAGCAGTTACTCTGTCGGTGACACTGAAGCTTTCTTT.